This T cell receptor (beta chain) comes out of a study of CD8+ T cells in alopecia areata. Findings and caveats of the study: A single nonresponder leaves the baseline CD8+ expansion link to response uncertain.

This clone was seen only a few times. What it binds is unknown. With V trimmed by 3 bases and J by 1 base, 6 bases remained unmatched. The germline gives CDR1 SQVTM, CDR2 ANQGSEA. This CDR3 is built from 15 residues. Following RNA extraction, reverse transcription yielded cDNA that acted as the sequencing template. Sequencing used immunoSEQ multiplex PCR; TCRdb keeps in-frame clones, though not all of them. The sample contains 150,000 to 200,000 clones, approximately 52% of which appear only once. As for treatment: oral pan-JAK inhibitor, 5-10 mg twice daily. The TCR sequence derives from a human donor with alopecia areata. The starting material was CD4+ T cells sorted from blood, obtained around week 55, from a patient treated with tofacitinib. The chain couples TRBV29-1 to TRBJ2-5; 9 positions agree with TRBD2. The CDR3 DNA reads TGCAGCGTTGAGCGATTAGCGGGGGCCCAAGAGACCCAGTACTTC. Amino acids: CSVERLAGAQETQYF.